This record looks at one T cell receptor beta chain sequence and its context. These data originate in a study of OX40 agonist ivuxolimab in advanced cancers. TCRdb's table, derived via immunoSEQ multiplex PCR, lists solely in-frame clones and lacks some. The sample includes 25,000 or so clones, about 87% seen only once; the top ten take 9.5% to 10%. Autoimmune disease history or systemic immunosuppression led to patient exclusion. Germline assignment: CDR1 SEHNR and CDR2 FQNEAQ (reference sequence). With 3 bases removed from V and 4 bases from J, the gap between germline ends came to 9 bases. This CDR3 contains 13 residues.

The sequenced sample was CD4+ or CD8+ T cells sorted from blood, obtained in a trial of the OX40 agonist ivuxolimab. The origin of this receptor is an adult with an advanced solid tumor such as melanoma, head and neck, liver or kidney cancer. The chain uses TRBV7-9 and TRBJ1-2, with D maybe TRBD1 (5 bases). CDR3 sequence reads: CASSLSDSYGYTF. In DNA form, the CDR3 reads TGTGCCAGCAGCTTGAGCGACAGCTATGGCTACACCTTC.